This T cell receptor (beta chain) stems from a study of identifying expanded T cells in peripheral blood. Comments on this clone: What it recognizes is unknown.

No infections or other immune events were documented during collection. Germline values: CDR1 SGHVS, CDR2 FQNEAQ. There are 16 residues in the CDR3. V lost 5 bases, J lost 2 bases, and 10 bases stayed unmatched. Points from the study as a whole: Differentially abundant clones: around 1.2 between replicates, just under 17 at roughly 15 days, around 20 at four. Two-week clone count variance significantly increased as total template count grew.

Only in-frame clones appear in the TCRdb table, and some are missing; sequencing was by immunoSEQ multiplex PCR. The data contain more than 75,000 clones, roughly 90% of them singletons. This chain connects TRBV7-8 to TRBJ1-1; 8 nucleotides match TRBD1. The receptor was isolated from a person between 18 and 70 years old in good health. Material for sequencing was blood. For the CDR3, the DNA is TGTGCCAGCAGCCAGCCGGGACAGGACCCTAACACTGAAGCTTTCTTT. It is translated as CASSQPGQDPNTEAFF.